The next 19 T cell receptor beta chains were all read from a single sample in a study of T cell responses to AZD1222 COVID-19 vaccine. Method: immunoSEQ multiplex PCR; TCRdb's copy keeps in-frame clones and lacks some. The sample lists under 200,000 clones, over 75% seen once, with about 1.6% in the top ten. The sequenced sample was peripheral blood, obtained on day 0 of AZD1222 vaccination. The receptors were gathered from an adult in good health.

The V gene is TRBV18, the J gene TRBJ1-1; the D is unclear. This CDR3 spans 13 amino acids. Germline V gene sequence: CDR1 KGHSH, CDR2 LQKENI. Between the trimmed V and J ends, which lost 2 bases and 4 bases, there was a span of 8 bases. The CDR3 nucleotides read TGTGCCAGCTCACCAGGGGTTGGCACTGAAGCTTTCTTT. It yields the protein CASSPGVGTEAFF.

The chain carries TRBV28 and TRBJ1-2; 8 positions agree with TRBD1. The trim removed 6 bases at V and 2 bases at J, leaving 5 bases unmatched. This CDR3 contains 14 residues. Germline loops: CDR1 MDHEN, CDR2 SYDVKM. The CDR3 nucleotides read TGTGCCAGCAGGGGGGGACAGGCAAACTATGGCTACACCTTC. This sequence encodes CASRGGQANYGYTF.

The chain couples TRBV24-1 to TRBJ1-4; no definite D call. With 3 bases removed from V and 3 bases from J, the gap between germline ends came to 10 bases. The CDR3 covers 15 residues. Germline CDR1 is KGHDR and CDR2 is SFDVKD. This chain's CDR3 is CATSDNRRPNEKLFF. CDR3 DNA: TGTGCCACCAGTGATAATCGGCGACCTAATGAAAAACTGTTTTTT.

V is TRBV28 and J is TRBJ2-3; D might be TRBD1 (7 bases). Germline V CDR1 and CDR2: MDHEN, SYDVKM. Trimming removed 3 bases at V and 3 bases at J, with 10 bases between. The CDR3 is made up of 14 amino acids. CDR3 sequence reads: CASSLEGQTDTQYF. The CDR3 region has the DNA TGTGCCAGCAGTTTGGAGGGACAGACAGATACGCAGTATTTT.

The chain couples TRBV9 to TRBJ2-2; no clear D gene. V lost 4 bases, J lost 0 bases, and 10 bases lay in between. This CDR3 region has 15 residues. Germline CDR1 SGDLS, CDR2 YYNGEE. Here the CDR3 reads CASSQNPANTGELFF. CDR3 DNA sequence: TGTGCCAGCAGCCAAAACCCGGCGAACACCGGGGAGCTGTTTTTT.

This clone appeared once. CDR3 sequence (DNA): TGTGCCAGCAGTAACGGGCCCCGAGGGGTTGAAAAACTGTTTTTT. Translating it yields CASSNGPRGVEKLFF. The chain links TRBV7-9 to TRBJ1-4; possible D gene TRBD1, 5 bases. The CDR3 runs to 15 residues. Looked up from germline, CDR1 is SEHNR and CDR2 is FQNEAQ (reference sequence). Between the trimmed V and J ends, which lost 6 bases and 7 bases, there was a span of 18 bases. Combining the CDR3 with reference TRBV7-9 and TRBJ1-4 gives the whole variable domain DTGVSQNPRHKITKRGQNVTFRCDPISEHNRLYWYRQTLGQGPEFLTYFQNEAQLEKSRLLSDRFSAERPKGSFSTLEIQRTEQGDSAMYLCASSNGPRGVEKLFFGSGTQLSVL.

V gene TRBV6-5 combines with J gene TRBJ2-3, with D hard to call. Germline V lookup: CDR1 MNHEY, CDR2 SVGAGI. The CDR3 loop spans 13 amino acids. V was shortened by 5 bases and J by 1 base, with 7 bases between the two germline ends. The CDR3 DNA reads as TGTGCCAGCAGTCCTCTGGGCACAGATACGCAGTATTTT. Residues: CASSPLGTDTQYF.

The V call is TRBV5-1, the J call TRBJ1-1, with D tentatively TRBD1 (5 bases). The CDR3 is made up of 13 amino acids. Deletions cut 1 base from V and 11 bases from J, with 15 bases between. Germline V gene data show CDR1 as SGHRS and CDR2 as YFSETQ. The CDR3 nucleotides are TGCGCCAGCAGCTTGAGTACGGGGGTCGGTGCTTTCTTT. Protein sequence: CASSLSTGVGAFF.

This sequence joins TRBV3-1 (or the pseudogene TRBV3-2) and TRBJ2-7, with D perhaps being TRBD1 or TRBD2 (5 bases each). The CDR3 consists of 13 residues. Germline loops: CDR1 LGHDT, CDR2 YNNKEL (reference sequence). The V and J ends lost 1 base and 10 bases respectively, with 14 bases between them. The CDR3 nucleotides read TGTGCCAGCAGCCAAGCCCGGGACCGTGGTCAGTACTTC. Residues: CASSQARDRGQYF.

The chain recombines TRBV3-1 (or the pseudogene TRBV3-2) with TRBJ1-1; D uncertain. The CDR3 length is 14 residues. From germline, CDR1 is LGHDT and CDR2 YNNKEL (reference sequence). V was trimmed by 4 bases and J by 11 bases, leaving 20 bases between them. CDR3 bases: TGTGCCAGCAGCCCCGACACCGGGAAATTTGCGGCTTTCTTT. It is translated as CASSPDTGKFAAFF.

The V gene is TRBV6-5, the J gene TRBJ1-4; D remains ambiguous. The V end lost 5 bases, the J end lost 8 bases, and 15 bases lay between the germline ends. The CDR3 consists of 14 residues. CDR1 MNHEY and CDR2 SVGAGI come from the germline V gene. The CDR3 DNA is TGTGCCAGCAGTCCTCGGGTGGGGAACGAAAAACTGTTTTTT. Encoded protein: CASSPRVGNEKLFF.

This chain connects TRBV6-5 to TRBJ1-1; perhaps TRBD1 as D (5 bases). This CDR3 is 14 amino acids long. Germline CDR1 reads MNHEY; CDR2 reads SVGAGI. The ends were cut back, 7 bases at V and 1 base at J, with 13 bases in the middle. CDR3 in DNA: TGTGCCAGCATTGTGGGACGAAGGAACACTGAAGCTTTCTTT. It specifies CASIVGRRNTEAFF.

J is TRBJ1-1 and V is TRBV25-1; D is unclear. V was cut by 4 bases and J by 4 bases, with 13 bases left in between. Germline V gene data show CDR1 as MGHDK and CDR2 as SYGVNS. There are 14 residues in the CDR3. The DNA of the CDR3 is TGTGCCAGCAGTGGGTTCCAACTACCCACTGAAGCTTTCTTT. This translates into CASSGFQLPTEAFF.

This clone has only one observation. The rearrangement uses TRBV6-5 and TRBJ1-3; D is uncertain. Germline CDR1 MNHEY, CDR2 SVGAGI. Trimming removed 4 bases at V and 0 bases at J, with 7 bases between. The CDR3 length is 14 residues. The CDR3 DNA sequence: TGTGCCAGCAGTTCTATGTCCTCTGGAAACACCATATATTTT. Its protein is CASSSMSSGNTIYF.

This clone was seen more than once but under ten times. The chain uses TRBV18 and TRBJ1-1; 9 bases map to TRBD1. Germline trimming cut 3 bases from V and 0 bases from J; bases unmatched to any gene: 5. The V gene's germline CDR1 is KGHSH and CDR2 LQKENI. CDR3 size: 16 residues. The CDR3 coding sequence is TGTGCCAGCTCACCTCGGACAGGGGCTATGAACACTGAAGCTTTCTTT. It encodes CASSPRTGAMNTEAFF.

V usage is TRBV7-9 and J usage is TRBJ1-2; D is unresolved. The length of the CDR3 is 15 residues. V gave up 5 bases and J gave up 6 bases, with 19 bases separating them. From germline, CDR1 is SEHNR and CDR2 FQNEAQ (reference sequence). Here the CDR3 DNA reads TGTGCCAGCAGCGGCAGGCTCACCCCCGAGGATGGCTACACCTTC. Protein product: CASSGRLTPEDGYTF.

The chain couples TRBV5-1 to TRBJ2-5, with 8 bases identical to TRBD2. J lost 2 bases, V lost 4 bases, and 10 bases had no gene match. The CDR3 is 16 residues long. Germline loops: CDR1 SGHRS, CDR2 YFSETQ. The CDR3 DNA follows: TGCGCCAGCAGCCTCCCCGGAGCGGGGGAACAAGAGACCCAGTACTTC. Translating gives CASSLPGAGEQETQYF.

As for this clone: The junction shows a germline mismatch at one end, possibly a read error. The CDR3 nucleotides are TGTGCCAGCAGTATAGGAAGGGGCTACACCTTC. This translates into CASSIGRGYTF. The chain has TRBV19 and TRBJ1-2; D is undetermined. Per the germline V gene, CDR1 is LNHDA and CDR2 is SQIVND (reference sequence). There are 11 residues in the CDR3. The full variable domain, completed using reference TRBV19 and TRBJ1-2, is DGGITQSPKYLFRKEGQNVTLSCEQNLNHDAMYWYRQDPGQGLRLIYYSQIVNDFQKGDIAEGYSVSREKKESFPLTVTSAQKNPTAFYLCASSIGRGYTFGSGTRLTVV.

The rearrangement uses TRBV7-3 and TRBJ1-1; no clear D gene. The CDR3 has 13 residues. Per germline, CDR1 SGHTA and CDR2 FQGTGA. The V gene lost 5 bases and the J gene lost 1 base, with 8 bases spanning the gap. As DNA, the CDR3 is TGTGCCAGCAGCCCAAATACGAACACTGAAGCTTTCTTT. This sequence encodes CASSPNTNTEAFF.